The clone carrying this TCR beta chain was found once. The source of the sample is a study of CD8 T cells in Susac syndrome. This CDR3 region has 15 residues. The ends lost 3 bases at V and 0 bases at J; junction bases unmatched: 6. Germline loops: CDR1 DFQATT, CDR2 SNEGSKA (reference sequence). Reverse transcription of about 0.45 to 1 ug RNA was carried out with random hexamers. The method of amplification for TCR beta CDR3 was immunoSEQ multiplex PCR, covering 54 Vbeta and 13 Jbeta. From the immunoSEQ multiplex PCR reads, TCRdb called clonotypes with MiXCR, one entry per CDR3 protein. The repertoire has 180,000 or so distinct CDR3 sequences, about 95% of them found once; the top ten carry approximately 0.1%.

This receptor was taken from a human donor in good health. This chain joins TRBV20-1 and TRBJ2-3; 7 bases fit TRBD1. Sequenced: CD4+ T cells from PBMCs. The CDR3 protein is CSASLTGISTDTQYF. CDR3 in DNA: TGCAGTGCTAGTTTGACAGGGATTAGCACAGATACGCAGTATTTT.